Listed below are T cell receptor beta chains from one sample, sequenced in a study of T cell repertoires in cytomegalovirus infection. TCRdb analysed the reads with MiXCR anew, one entry per CDR3 protein. The table lists over 250,000 distinct CDR3 sequences, over 20% of them singletons. The specimen sequenced was PBMCs. All receptors derive from a human donor in good health (CMV status not recorded). Some clones in this sample may be carry-over from other donors' samples. CDR3s include the opening cysteine and the closing phenylalanine or tryptophan. A D gene is named only where the DNA matches it firmly. Size values are once, few and many counts, or a class for expanded clones, and some rows have none.

j_call	d_call	clone_size	v_call	cdr3_aa	cdr3_nt
TRBJ2-4	TRBD1	-	TRBV19	CASSVDRVAKNIQYF	TGTGCCAGTAGTGTGGACAGGGTTGCCAAAAACATTCAGTACTTC
TRBJ2-3	-	-	TRBV6-2/TRBV6-3	CASNHRDISFVDTQYF	TGTGCCAGCAACCACAGGGACATCAGCTTCGTAGATACGCAGTATTTT
TRBJ2-7	-	-	TRBV7-2	CASSATLAAYEQYF	TGTGCCAGCAGCGCAACCCTCGCCGCCTACGAGCAGTACTTC
TRBJ2-1	-	-	TRBV7-3	CASSLNPRFGRGADEQFF	TGTGCCAGCAGCTTAAACCCACGATTCGGCCGGGGGGCGGATGAGCAGTTCTTC
TRBJ1-4	-	many	TRBV5-1	CASSLGTVNEKLFF	TGCGCCAGCAGCTTGGGGACAGTTAATGAAAAACTGTTTTTT
TRBJ2-7	-	once	TRBV18	CASSRAVLDEQYF	TGTGCCAGCTCACGGGCAGTTTTGGACGAGCAGTACTTC
TRBJ1-1	-	few	TRBV7-2	CASSAKHPNTEAFF	TGTGCCAGCAGCGCGAAACACCCGAACACTGAAGCTTTCTTT
TRBJ2-7	TRBD2	-	TRBV28	CAISRGGLPYEQYF	TGTGCCATCTCCCGGGGGGGTCTACCCTACGAGCAGTACTTC
TRBJ2-2	-	-	TRBV27	CASSLTQGAGELFF	TGTGCCAGCAGTTTGACACAGGGAGCCGGGGAGCTGTTTTTT
TRBJ2-2	-	many	TRBV7-2	CASSLQTGGELFF	TGTGCCAGCAGCTTACAGACCGGCGGGGAGCTGTTTTTT
TRBJ2-3	-	few	TRBV12-3/TRBV12-4	CASSFIAFGGWSDTQYF	TGTGCCAGCAGTTTTATTGCATTCGGGGGCTGGTCAGATACGCAGTATTTT
TRBJ2-7	TRBD2	many	TRBV7-2	CASRRGLATSYEQYF	TGTGCCAGCAGACGGGGACTAGCGACCTCCTACGAGCAGTACTTC
TRBJ2-5	-	-	TRBV7-8	CASSGRGQETQYF	TGTGCCAGCAGCGGAAGGGGGCAAGAGACCCAGTACTTC
TRBJ1-5	-	many	TRBV28	CASSLIYDGYSNQPQHF	TGTGCCAGCAGTTTGATTTATGACGGCTATAGCAATCAGCCCCAGCATTTT
TRBJ2-1	-	many	TRBV7-9	CASSLETGSPYNEQFF	TGTGCCAGCAGCTTAGAGACCGGGAGCCCTTACAATGAGCAGTTCTTC
TRBJ2-2	TRBD2	few	TRBV11-2	CASSLRREGGTGELFF	TGTGCCAGCAGCTTAAGGCGGGAGGGCGGCACCGGGGAGCTGTTTTTT